This is a list of T cell receptor beta chains from one sample in a study of regulatory T cells in long-lasting Graves disease. TCRdb re-analysed the multiplex PCR reads in MiXCR, keeping a single row per CDR3 protein. Of fewer than 550,000 distinct CDR3 sequences in the sample, about 16% were seen once. These data are also associated with another study on T cells in Graves' hyperthyroidism and ophthalmopathy.

The sequencing here drew on peripheral blood mononuclear cells (PBMCs), taken at new diagnosis, from a patient treated with antithyroid drugs. The receptor source for this set is a woman aged 35-60 years with Graves disease. CDR3s include the opening cysteine and the closing phenylalanine or tryptophan. The order of the fields is J gene, V gene, D gene, clone size, CDR3 DNA, CDR3 protein. A D gene is named only where the DNA matches it firmly. A row's size may be missing; if present it is once, few, many or a size class.

j_gene: TRBJ2-2
v_gene: TRBV30
d_gene: TRBD1
abundance: many
CDR3nt: TGTGCCTGGAGTGGGCAGGGGGCGAGCACCGGGGAGCTGTTTTTT
CDR3aa: CAWSGQGASTGELFF

j_gene: TRBJ1-1
v_gene: TRBV25-1
d_gene: TRBD1
abundance: .
CDR3nt: TGTGCCAGCAGTGAAAAGGTTACAGGGGAGAACACTGAAGCTTTCTTT
CDR3aa: CASSEKVTGENTEAFF

j_gene: TRBJ2-2
v_gene: TRBV7-8
d_gene: .
abundance: many
CDR3nt: TGTGCCAGCAGCTCGCCTGACAGTTCCGCCGGCACCGGGGAGCTGTTTTTT
CDR3aa: CASSSPDSSAGTGELFF

j_gene: TRBJ1-2
v_gene: TRBV27
d_gene: .
abundance: few
CDR3nt: TGTGCCAGCACCTCCTGGGGATCAGGGGGCTACACCTTC
CDR3aa: CASTSWGSGGYTF

j_gene: TRBJ2-1
v_gene: TRBV29-1
d_gene: .
abundance: .
CDR3nt: TGCAGCGTTGCTGGAGAGAGCTCCTACAATGAGCAGTTCTTC
CDR3aa: CSVAGESSYNEQFF

j_gene: TRBJ2-1
v_gene: TRBV20-1
d_gene: TRBD2
abundance: many
CDR3nt: TGCAGTGCTAGAGATTCTAGCGGGGGCAATGAGCAGTTCTTC
CDR3aa: CSARDSSGGNEQFF

j_gene: TRBJ1-2
v_gene: TRBV25-1
d_gene: .
abundance: few
CDR3nt: TGTGCCAGCAGGGGGGATGGACAGAAAAAGGCTAACTATGGCTACACCTTC
CDR3aa: CASRGDGQKKANYGYTF

j_gene: TRBJ1-4
v_gene: TRBV11-2
d_gene: .
abundance: many
CDR3nt: TGTGCCAGCAGACCGGTGGCAGGTGGGAGAACTAATGAAAAACTGTTTTTT
CDR3aa: CASRPVAGGRTNEKLFF

j_gene: TRBJ2-1
v_gene: TRBV18
d_gene: .
abundance: .
CDR3nt: TGTGCCAGCTCGCGCGGGGTCTATGAGCAGTTCTTC
CDR3aa: CASSRGVYEQFF

j_gene: TRBJ2-4
v_gene: TRBV4-1
d_gene: .
abundance: .
CDR3nt: TGCGCCAGCAGCCAACGCCAGGGGCAGGGGGGAAACATTCAGTACTTC
CDR3aa: CASSQRQGQGGNIQYF

j_gene: TRBJ1-5
v_gene: TRBV3-1
d_gene: TRBD1
abundance: .
CDR3nt: TGTGCCAGCAGCCAAGGATTACAGGGGATCCAGCCCCAGCATTTT
CDR3aa: CASSQGLQGIQPQHF

j_gene: TRBJ1-1
v_gene: TRBV19
d_gene: .
abundance: .
CDR3nt: TGTGCCAGTAACCCAATGATAGGGTTGGACACTGAAGCTTTCTTT
CDR3aa: CASNPMIGLDTEAFF

j_gene: TRBJ2-7
v_gene: TRBV24-1
d_gene: .
abundance: few
CDR3nt: TGTGCCACCAGTGATGCCTACGAGCAGTACTTC
CDR3aa: CATSDAYEQYF

j_gene: TRBJ2-7
v_gene: TRBV28
d_gene: .
abundance: .
CDR3nt: TGTGCCAGCAGATTCACCCGCCCTAGTAGGCGACTCTACGAGCAGTACTTC
CDR3aa: CASRFTRPSRRLYEQYF

j_gene: TRBJ1-2
v_gene: TRBV29-1
d_gene: .
abundance: many
CDR3nt: TGCAGCGTTGAAGAGGGGGGGTATGGCTACACCTTC
CDR3aa: CSVEEGGYGYTF

j_gene: TRBJ2-5
v_gene: TRBV6-6
d_gene: .
abundance: .
CDR3nt: TGTGCCAGCAGTTACTCGATTGGTTTAGAGACCCAGTACTTC
CDR3aa: CASSYSIGLETQYF

j_gene: TRBJ1-5
v_gene: TRBV2
d_gene: .
abundance: .
CDR3nt: TGTGCCAGCAGTGGTGACTTGGGTCAGCCCCAGCATTTT
CDR3aa: CASSGDLGQPQHF

j_gene: TRBJ1-2
v_gene: TRBV28
d_gene: .
abundance: many
CDR3nt: TGTGCCAGCAGTCGGAAAGCTAACTATGGCTACACCTTC
CDR3aa: CASSRKANYGYTF

j_gene: TRBJ2-3
v_gene: TRBV7-9
d_gene: .
abundance: many
CDR3nt: TGTGCCAGCAGCGGAGGAGGGGGGACAGATACGCAGTATTTT
CDR3aa: CASSGGGGTDTQYF

j_gene: TRBJ1-5
v_gene: TRBV30
d_gene: TRBD1
abundance: .
CDR3nt: TGTGCCTGGAGTGTACCAGGGGGGGGCAATCAGCCCCAGCATTTT
CDR3aa: CAWSVPGGGNQPQHF

j_gene: TRBJ1-1
v_gene: TRBV2
d_gene: .
abundance: many
CDR3nt: TGCGCCAGCAGTGAGCTTAATACTGAAGCTTTCTTT
CDR3aa: CASSELNTEAFF

j_gene: TRBJ2-7
v_gene: TRBV30
d_gene: .
abundance: many
CDR3nt: TGTGCCTGGAGAGACATAAGCTCCTACGAGCAGTACTTC
CDR3aa: CAWRDISSYEQYF

j_gene: TRBJ1-1
v_gene: TRBV12-3/TRBV12-4
d_gene: .
abundance: many
CDR3nt: TGTGCCAGCAGCCTCGTTGGACGTTCGGAAGCTTTCTTT
CDR3aa: CASSLVGRSEAFF

j_gene: TRBJ1-2
v_gene: TRBV18
d_gene: TRBD1
abundance: many
CDR3nt: TGTGCCAGCTCACCACCGGGACAGGAATATGGCTACACCTTC
CDR3aa: CASSPPGQEYGYTF

j_gene: TRBJ2-5
v_gene: TRBV20-1
d_gene: .
abundance: .
CDR3nt: TGCAGTGCTAGATCCGCGCCCCCCAAAGAGACCCAGTACTTC
CDR3aa: CSARSAPPKETQYF

j_gene: TRBJ1-1
v_gene: TRBV4-1
d_gene: TRBD1
abundance: few
CDR3nt: TGCGCCAGCAGCCGGTATGGGACAGCGAACACTGAAGCTTTCTTT
CDR3aa: CASSRYGTANTEAFF

j_gene: TRBJ2-5
v_gene: TRBV4-1
d_gene: .
abundance: once
CDR3nt: TGCGCCAGCAGCCAGGACTGGCCTCATAGAGAGACCCAGTACTTC
CDR3aa: CASSQDWPHRETQYF

j_gene: TRBJ1-6
v_gene: TRBV12-3/TRBV12-4
d_gene: .
abundance: many
CDR3nt: TGTGCCAGCAGTTTTTATGGGTTACCCCTCCACTTT
CDR3aa: CASSFYGLPLHF

j_gene: TRBJ1-6
v_gene: TRBV6-2/TRBV6-3
d_gene: .
abundance: few
CDR3nt: TGTGCCAGCAGTTACGGGGATTCACCCCTCCACTTT
CDR3aa: CASSYGDSPLHF